This TCR beta chain was found in a study of early T cells in non-severe SARS-CoV-2 infection. Findings of the study overall: Matching results from VDJdb favored anti-spike CD8 responses, leaving private and CD4 specificities undetected.

Unique molecular identifier tags were affixed to discrete cDNA molecules. TCRdb redid the calling of the 5' RACE reads with MiXCR, one entry per CDR3 protein. Among 20,000 to 25,000 distinct CDR3 sequences listed, about 4.8% were seen once. This clonotype was recorded at least ten times. What it binds is not known. Germline-derived CDR1 and CDR2 are ENHRY and SYGVKD. This CDR3 has 16 amino acids. V lost 4 bases and J lost 5; bases outside the gene matches: 9. The receptor comes from an adult who was a healthcare worker with PCR-confirmed SARS-CoV-2 infection or an uninfected control (not recorded which). Sequenced: whole blood. This chain joins TRBV10-3 and TRBJ2-3, with 10 nucleotides matching TRBD1. This chain's CDR3 is CAISGGTGVPGDTQYF. CDR3 nucleotides: TGTGCCATCAGTGGCGGGACAGGGGTCCCGGGAGATACGCAGTATTTT.